Here is one TCR beta chain with its context. This sample stems from a study of blood T cell repertoires in COVID-19. Study as a whole: COVID-19 samples, acute and convalescent, were from the United States, Italy and Spain. PBMCs, B-cell-depleted T cells, or T cells were the source of the cDNA or gDNA that made up the material.

Authors' processing steps: Estimated nucleated cell counts came from reference gene primer amplification. Clones were read by immunoSEQ multiplex PCR, and TCRdb kept only the in-frame ones, dropping some. D and trimming were read from the DNA, whereas the V and J calls and clone size are those reported in that table. The sample comprises 90,000 to 120,000 clones, roughly 89% of which are singletons, and 5.1% rests with the top ten. Material for sequencing was peripheral blood. The clonotype comes from a human donor in a cohort sampled during active COVID-19.

DNA of the CDR3: TGTGCCAGCAGCTTAAAATCCGGGGTGAATTCACCCCTCCACTTT. It codes for CASSLKSGVNSPLHF. The rearrangement uses TRBV13 and TRBJ1-6; D is undetermined. Germline lookup yields CDR1 PRHDT and CDR2 FYEKMQ (reference sequence). This CDR3 comprises 15 residues. V gave up 2 bases and J gave up 7 bases, with 12 bases separating them. Using reference TRBV13 and TRBJ1-6 for the parts outside the CDR3, the full variable domain is AAGVIQSPRHLIKEKRETATLKCYPIPRHDTVYWYQQGPGQDPQFLISFYEKMQSDKGSIPDRFSAQQFSDYHSELNMSSLELGDSALYFCASSLKSGVNSPLHFGNGTRLTVT.